This TCR beta chain emerged from a study of T cell responses to AZD1222 COVID-19 vaccine. Whole-study results and caveats: Among spike-specific TCRs, nearly half reportedly target unmutated variant regions. There were repertoire samples only from the period after the peak T cell response. In a largely white British group with more females than males, clonal diversity was possibly underestimated.

In regard to this clone: No antigen is known for it.

The data were produced by immunoSEQ multiplex PCR, yet TCRdb's version contains in-frame clones alone and is incomplete. The sample carries around 130,000 clones, 80% to 95% recorded once. The V gene lost 1 base and the J gene lost 4 bases, with 7 bases spanning the gap. Germline CDR1 and CDR2: MGHRA and YSYEKL. The CDR3 runs 13 residues. Specimen: peripheral blood, collected on day 0 of AZD1222 vaccination. The V call is TRBV4-1, the J call TRBJ1-1; D is ambiguous. The origin of this receptor is an adult in good health. CDR3 sequence reads: CASSQVSGTEAFF. The CDR3, as DNA: TGCGCCAGCAGCCAAGTTTCGGGCACTGAAGCTTTCTTT.